The following is a TCR beta chain sequence with its context. Its antigen remains unidentified. Germline CDR1 is DFQATT and CDR2 is SNEGSKA (reference sequence). V dropped 6 bases and J dropped 9 bases, with 18 bases sitting between them. The length of the CDR3 is 14 residues. The sample originates from a study of blood T cells in healthy people across ages. Findings and limits, study-wide: Diversity estimates drawn from one million T cells were deemed underestimates.

Roughly 10 milliliters was the volume of peripheral blood drawn from each donor. Sample-barcoded 5' priming and a J-beta primer mix drove a second PCR of roughly 7 to 11 cycles. A 12-random-nucleotide template-switch adaptor tagged each cDNA molecule. TCRdb ran MiXCR on the 5' RACE reads and lists one entry per CDR3 protein. This repertoire shows roughly 680,000 distinct CDR3 sequences, about 50% found once; its top ten account for about 13%. The receptor's source is a woman at least 80 years old in good health. Source material: blood. This chain uses TRBV20-1 with TRBJ1-6; D is unclear. The CDR3 bases are TGCAGTGCACAGAGTCTAATTTCGAGTTCACCCCTCCACTTT. Translation: CSAQSLISSSPLHF.